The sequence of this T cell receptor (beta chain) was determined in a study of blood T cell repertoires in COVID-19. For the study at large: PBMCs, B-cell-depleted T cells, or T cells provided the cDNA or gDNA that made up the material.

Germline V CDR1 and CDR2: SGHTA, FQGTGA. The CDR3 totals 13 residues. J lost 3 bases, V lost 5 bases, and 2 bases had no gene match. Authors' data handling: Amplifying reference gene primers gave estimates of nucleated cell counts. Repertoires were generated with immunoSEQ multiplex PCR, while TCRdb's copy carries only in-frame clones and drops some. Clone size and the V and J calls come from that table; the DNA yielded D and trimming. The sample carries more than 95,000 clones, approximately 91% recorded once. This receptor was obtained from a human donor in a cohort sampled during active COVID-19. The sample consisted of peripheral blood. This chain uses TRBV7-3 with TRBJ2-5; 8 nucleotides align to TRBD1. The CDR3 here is CASSQDREETQYF. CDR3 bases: TGTGCCAGCAGCCAGGACAGGGAAGAGACCCAGTACTTC.